A selection of T cell receptor beta chains follows, all from one sample in a study of blood T cell repertoires in COVID-19. Data came from immunoSEQ multiplex PCR; TCRdb stores just in-frame clones and leaves some out. The sample includes approximately 150,000 clones, around 85% of them seen just once. Sequencing input: peripheral blood. The receptor set was obtained from a woman over 75 with COVID-19, enrolled during active disease. CDR3s include the opening cysteine and the closing phenylalanine or tryptophan. D genes are given only for firm matches. Part of the rows lack a size; the others show once, few, many or a class for expanded clones.

>NA|TRBD1|TRBV11-3|TRBJ2-2
TGTGCCAGCAGCAAGGGACAGGGGAACACCGGGGAGCTGTTTTTT
CASSKGQGNTGELFF
>NA|NA|TRBV3-1/TRBV3-2|TRBJ1-1
TGTGCCAGCAGCCTCCTTGGGGGGGGCGGTGAAGCTTTCTTT
CASSLLGGGGEAFF
>NA|NA|TRBV6-5|TRBJ2-2
TGTGCCAGCAGCGTAAACACCGGGGAGCTGTTTTTT
CASSVNTGELFF
>once|TRBD1|TRBV25-1|TRBJ1-5
TGTGCCAGCAGGACAGGGGATCAGCCCCAGCATTTT
CASRTGDQPQHF
>NA|NA|TRBV19|TRBJ1-2
TGTGCCAGTAGTGTCGGGTCCGCTCCCTCCTATGGCTACACCTTC
CASSVGSAPSYGYTF
>NA|TRBD1|TRBV9|TRBJ2-3
TGTGCCAGTGGGACAGGGGTCACCACAGATACGCAGTATTTT
CASGTGVTTDTQYF
>NA|TRBD2|TRBV3-1/TRBV3-2|TRBJ2-7
TGTGCCAGCAGCCAAGATCCGGCGCTAGCGGGCCAGAGAGGGTACGAGCAGTACTTC
CASSQDPALAGQRGYEQYF
>NA|TRBD1|TRBV7-3|TRBJ2-3
TGTGCCAGCAGCGCGACAGGGGGATCCACAGATACGCAGTATTTT
CASSATGGSTDTQYF
>NA|NA|TRBV7-3|TRBJ1-3
TGTGCCAGCAGCCTACAGGGTGGCTCTGGAAACACCATATATTTT
CASSLQGGSGNTIYF
>NA|NA|TRBV3-1/TRBV3-2|TRBJ2-2
TGTGCCAGCAGCCAACCACCGGGGGTGGGGACGAACACCGGGGAGCTGTTTTTT
CASSQPPGVGTNTGELFF
>NA|TRBD1|TRBV11-2|TRBJ2-7
TGTGCCAGCAGCAAAGCCGGGACAGGCTATTACGAGCAGTACTTC
CASSKAGTGYYEQYF
>NA|NA|TRBV5-1|TRBJ2-1
TGCGCCAGCAGCTTGGTTTCAGAACCCTACAATGAGCAGTTCTTC
CASSLVSEPYNEQFF
>once|NA|TRBV2|TRBJ1-5
TGTGCCAGCGCGCCTGGGAGGGGGAATCAGCCCCAGCATTTT
CASAPGRGNQPQHF
>once|TRBD2|TRBV9|TRBJ2-7
TGTGCCAGCAGCCGGACTAGCCCCTACGAGCAGTACTTC
CASSRTSPYEQYF
>few|NA|TRBV27|TRBJ1-5
TGTGCCAGCAGTCCCTCCCAGGGAATCCATCAGCCCCAGCATTTT
CASSPSQGIHQPQHF
>NA|NA|TRBV5-1|TRBJ2-7
TGCGCCAGCAGCTTGGGGACAGCAAGTACCTACGAGCAGTACTTC
CASSLGTASTYEQYF
>NA|TRBD2|TRBV5-1|TRBJ2-1
TGCGCCAGCAGTTTTCCAGCGGGAGCCGACAATGAGCAGTTCTTC
CASSFPAGADNEQFF
>once|NA|TRBV11-3|TRBJ2-2
TGTGCCAGCAGCTTAACAATCACCGGGGAGCTGTTTTTT
CASSLTITGELFF
>NA|TRBD2|TRBV11-2|TRBJ2-1
TGTGCCAGCAGCTTAGGTCTAGCGGGGCCTTACAATGAGCAGTTCTTC
CASSLGLAGPYNEQFF
>NA|TRBD1|TRBV18|TRBJ1-6
TGTGCCAGCTCACCAGGGACAGGGGGTACTAATTCACCCCTCCACTTT
CASSPGTGGTNSPLHF
>NA|TRBD1|TRBV2|TRBJ1-2
TGTGCCAGCAACCCCCTGGGGGCGACAGGGGATGGCTACACCTTC
CASNPLGATGDGYTF
>NA|TRBD2|TRBV10-3|TRBJ2-3
TGTGCCATCAGTGACCCTAGCGGGAGAGGAACAGATACGCAGTATTTT
CAISDPSGRGTDTQYF
>NA|NA|TRBV19|TRBJ2-7
TGTGCCAGTAGTAATGGGGGAGGATCCTACGAGCAGTACTTC
CASSNGGGSYEQYF
>NA|NA|TRBV21-1|TRBJ2-1
TGTGCCAGCGGCCCCCGGGAGCCGAGCTCCTACAATGAGCAGTTCTTC
CASGPREPSSYNEQFF
>NA|TRBD2|TRBV18|TRBJ2-2
TGTGCCAGCTCACCGATCGGGACTAGCTCCACCGGGGAGCTGTTTTTT
CASSPIGTSSTGELFF
>NA|TRBD1|TRBV7-2|TRBJ2-7
TGTGCCAGCAGCCCTCGGACAGGGGGCGGAAACGAGCAGTACTTC
CASSPRTGGGNEQYF
>NA|NA|TRBV28|TRBJ2-1
TGTGCCAGCATCGGAGGACTAAGGGGCAATGAGCAGTTCTTC
CASIGGLRGNEQFF
>NA|TRBD1|TRBV24-1|TRBJ2-1
TGTGCCACCAGTGAACCCCGACAGGGGGCGTTAATCAATGAGCAGTTCTTC
CATSEPRQGALINEQFF
>NA|TRBD2|TRBV10-2|TRBJ2-5
TGCGCCAACGAGCCCGGGACTAGCGGGAGAACGGGCGGGGAGACCCAGTACTTC
CANEPGTSGRTGGETQYF
>NA|NA|TRBV27|TRBJ1-1
TGTGCCAGCAGCGGGGGCGTTCGGGAGGACTTAATTTCTTTCTTT
CASSGGVREDLISFF
>NA|TRBD1|TRBV29-1|TRBJ2-3
TGCAGCGTCGGACAGGGCGGGACAGATACGCAGTATTTT
CSVGQGGTDTQYF
>NA|TRBD1|TRBV6-5|TRBJ2-7
TGTGCCAGCAGGAGGGGGCTGTCCTACGAGCAGTACTTC
CASRRGLSYEQYF
>NA|NA|TRBV7-2|TRBJ2-2
TGTGCCAGCAGCCATGTACTGAGCGGGGAGCTGTTTTTT
CASSHVLSGELFF
>once|NA|TRBV5-1|TRBJ1-4
TGCGCCAGCAGCTTGCGGTCCCCAACCGATGAAAAACTGTTTTTT
CASSLRSPTDEKLFF
>NA|NA|TRBV3-1/TRBV3-2|TRBJ2-3
TGTGCCAGCAGACCCCGGGGTACGACCACAGATACGCAGTATTTT
CASRPRGTTTDTQYF
>NA|NA|TRBV2|TRBJ1-2
TGTGCCAGCACACGGCGGTCGGACTATGGCTACACCTTC
CASTRRSDYGYTF
>NA|TRBD1|TRBV5-1|TRBJ2-5
TGCGCCAGCAGCCCCGGGACAGGGGTGGAGACCCAGTACTTC
CASSPGTGVETQYF
>NA|NA|TRBV7-9|TRBJ2-2
TGTGCCAGCAGCCAAGGAGAAGTCCGGGGGGAGCTGTTTTTT
CASSQGEVRGELFF
>NA|TRBD2|TRBV18|TRBJ2-1
TGTGCCAGCTCACCTTACACTAGCGGCTACAATGAGCAGTTCTTC
CASSPYTSGYNEQFF
>NA|TRBD2|TRBV18|TRBJ2-3
TGTGCCAGCTCACCTGGACTAGGAGGTGCAGATACGCAGTATTTT
CASSPGLGGADTQYF
>NA|NA|TRBV28|TRBJ2-7
TGTGCCAGCCGAGGCAGGGCCTACGAGCAGTACTTC
CASRGRAYEQYF
>NA|NA|TRBV5-4|TRBJ1-2
TGTGCCAGCAGCCGCTATGCAGGGGACTATGGCTACACCTTC
CASSRYAGDYGYTF
>NA|NA|TRBV19|TRBJ1-6
TGTGCCAGTAGACAGTCGAGCTCCTATAATTCACCCCTCCACTTT
CASRQSSSYNSPLHF
>NA|TRBD1|TRBV18|TRBJ1-2
TGTGCCAGCTCACCACAATTTTCAGGGGGTTACGCTCACAACTATGGCTACACCTTC
CASSPQFSGGYAHNYGYTF
>NA|NA|TRBV21-1|TRBJ1-2
TGTGCCAGCAGCAAAGGGCGCAGAACTATGGATGGCTACACCTTC
CASSKGRRTMDGYTF
>NA|TRBD1|TRBV28|TRBJ2-1
TGTGCCAGCAGTTTAGGGACAGGGGGTTGGAATGAGCAGTTCTTC
CASSLGTGGWNEQFF
>NA|NA|TRBV19|TRBJ1-5
TGTGCCAGTACTCTAGGGGGACGGACGGATCATAGCAGCCAGCCCCAGCATTTT
CASTLGGRTDHSSQPQHF
>once|TRBD1|TRBV2|TRBJ1-4
TGTGCCAGCTCGATCAACAGGGGGAAGGATGAAAAACTGTTTTTT
CASSINRGKDEKLFF
>NA|NA|TRBV2|TRBJ2-3
TGTGCCAGCAGTGAAGATCGTTTCACAGATACGCAGTATTTT
CASSEDRFTDTQYF
>NA|NA|TRBV3-1/TRBV3-2|TRBJ2-1
TGTGCCAGCAGCCAATTTGTAGGGAGCGGAAATGAGCAGTTCTTC
CASSQFVGSGNEQFF
>NA|TRBD1|TRBV5-1|TRBJ1-4
TGCGCCAGCAGCTTAACCGGGACAGGGGAGGAAAAACTGTTTTTT
CASSLTGTGEEKLFF
>NA|NA|TRBV20-1|TRBJ2-7
TGCAGTGCTAGTTGGCAATCCTACGAGCAGTACTTC
CSASWQSYEQYF
>NA|TRBD1|TRBV28|TRBJ2-3
TGTGCCAGCAGGGGACAGGGCACAGATACGCAGTATTTT
CASRGQGTDTQYF
>once|TRBD2|TRBV4-2|TRBJ2-7
TGTGCCAGCAGCCAAGAGCATAGCGGGGTATACGAGCAGTACTTC
CASSQEHSGVYEQYF
>NA|TRBD1|TRBV5-1|TRBJ1-1
TGCGCCAGCAGCTTGGGGACAGGGGCTTTAGGCACTGAAGCTTTCTTT
CASSLGTGALGTEAFF